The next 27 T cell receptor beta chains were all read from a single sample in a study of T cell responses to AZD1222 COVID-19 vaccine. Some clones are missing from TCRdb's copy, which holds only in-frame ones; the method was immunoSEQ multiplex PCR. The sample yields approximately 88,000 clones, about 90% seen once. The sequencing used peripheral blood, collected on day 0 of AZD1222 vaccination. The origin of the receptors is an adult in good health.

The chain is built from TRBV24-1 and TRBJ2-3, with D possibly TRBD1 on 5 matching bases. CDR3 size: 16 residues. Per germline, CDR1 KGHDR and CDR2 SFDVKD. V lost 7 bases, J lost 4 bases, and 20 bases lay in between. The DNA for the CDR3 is TGTGCCACCAGGAAGGGGCAACCCCGTCCCCCAGATACGCAGTATTTT. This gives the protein CATRKGQPRPPDTQYF.

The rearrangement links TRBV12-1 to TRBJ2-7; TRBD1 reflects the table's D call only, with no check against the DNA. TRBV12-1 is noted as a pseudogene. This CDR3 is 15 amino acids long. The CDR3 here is CASSFATGHTYEQYF. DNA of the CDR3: TGTGCCAGCAGCTTTGCGACCGGACATACCTACGAGCAGTACTTC.

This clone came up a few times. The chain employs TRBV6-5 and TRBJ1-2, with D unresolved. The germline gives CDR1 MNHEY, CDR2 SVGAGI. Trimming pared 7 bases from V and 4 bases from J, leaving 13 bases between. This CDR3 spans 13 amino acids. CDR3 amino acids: CASTSFGFYGYTF. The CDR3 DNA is TGTGCCAGCACCTCCTTTGGCTTCTATGGCTACACCTTC.

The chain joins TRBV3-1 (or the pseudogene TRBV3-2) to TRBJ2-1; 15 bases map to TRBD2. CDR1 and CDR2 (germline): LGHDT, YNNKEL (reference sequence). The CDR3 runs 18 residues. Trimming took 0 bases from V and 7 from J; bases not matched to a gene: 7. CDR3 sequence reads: CASSQEGLAGGVRNEQFF. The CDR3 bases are TGTGCCAGCAGCCAAGAAGGACTAGCGGGAGGGGTGAGAAATGAGCAGTTCTTC.

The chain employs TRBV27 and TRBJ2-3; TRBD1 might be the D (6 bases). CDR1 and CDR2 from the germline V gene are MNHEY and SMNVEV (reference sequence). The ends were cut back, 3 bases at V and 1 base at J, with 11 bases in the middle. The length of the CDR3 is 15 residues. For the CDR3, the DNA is TGTGCCAGCAGTTTTACAGGGATGGGCACAGATACGCAGTATTTT. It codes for CASSFTGMGTDTQYF.

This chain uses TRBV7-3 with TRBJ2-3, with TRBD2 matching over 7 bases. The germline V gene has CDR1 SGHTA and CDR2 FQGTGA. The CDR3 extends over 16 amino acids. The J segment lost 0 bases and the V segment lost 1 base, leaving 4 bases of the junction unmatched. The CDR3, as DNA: TGTGCCAGCAGCTTAATAGCGGGCCTTAGCACAGATACGCAGTATTTT. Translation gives CASSLIAGLSTDTQYF.

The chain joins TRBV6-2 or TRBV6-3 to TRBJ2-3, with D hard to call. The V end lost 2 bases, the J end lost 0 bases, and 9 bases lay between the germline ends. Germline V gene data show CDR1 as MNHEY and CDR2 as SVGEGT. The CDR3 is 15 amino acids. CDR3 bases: TGTGCCAGCAGTTACGATGGGGTGAGCACAGATACGCAGTATTTT. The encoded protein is CASSYDGVSTDTQYF.

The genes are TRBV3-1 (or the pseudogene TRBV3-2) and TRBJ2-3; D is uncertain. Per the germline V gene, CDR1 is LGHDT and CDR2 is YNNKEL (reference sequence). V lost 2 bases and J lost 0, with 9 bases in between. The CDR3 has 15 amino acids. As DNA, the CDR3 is TGTGCCAGCAGCCAAATGTCGTCAAGCACAGATACGCAGTATTTT. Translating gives CASSQMSSSTDTQYF.

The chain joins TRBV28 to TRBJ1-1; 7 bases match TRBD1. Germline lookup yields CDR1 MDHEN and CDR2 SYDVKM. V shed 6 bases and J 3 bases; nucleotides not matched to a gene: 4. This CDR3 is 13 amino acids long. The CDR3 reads CASSEQGYTEAFF. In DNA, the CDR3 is TGTGCCAGCAGCGAACAGGGGTACACTGAAGCTTTCTTT.

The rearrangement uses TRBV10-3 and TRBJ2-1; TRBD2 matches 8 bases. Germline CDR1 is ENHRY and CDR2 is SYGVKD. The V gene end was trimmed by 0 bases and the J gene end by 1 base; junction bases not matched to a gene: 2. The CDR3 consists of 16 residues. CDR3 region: CAISESASGSYNEQFF. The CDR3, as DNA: TGTGCCATCAGTGAGTCCGCTAGCGGGTCCTACAATGAGCAGTTCTTC.

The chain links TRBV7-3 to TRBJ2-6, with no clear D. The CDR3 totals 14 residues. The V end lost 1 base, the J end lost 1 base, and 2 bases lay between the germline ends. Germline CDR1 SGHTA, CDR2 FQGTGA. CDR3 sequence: CASSLKSGANVLTF. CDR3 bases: TGTGCCAGCAGCTTAAAGTCTGGGGCCAACGTCCTGACTTTC.

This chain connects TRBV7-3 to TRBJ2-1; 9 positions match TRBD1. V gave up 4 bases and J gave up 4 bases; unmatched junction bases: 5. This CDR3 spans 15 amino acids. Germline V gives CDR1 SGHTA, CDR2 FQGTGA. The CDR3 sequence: CASSSDRGEYNEQFF. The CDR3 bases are TGTGCCAGCAGCTCGGACAGGGGCGAATACAATGAGCAGTTCTTC. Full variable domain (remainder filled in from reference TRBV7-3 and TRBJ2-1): GAGVSQTPSNKVTEKGKYVELRCDPISGHTALYWYRQSLGQGPEFLIYFQGTGAADDSGLPNDRFFAVRPEGSVSTLKIQRTERGDSAVYLCASSSDRGEYNEQFFGPGTRLTVL.

The CDR3 nucleotides are TGTGCCAGCAGCCAAGACTGGGCAGGGGATGACTATGGCTACACCTTC. Its translation: CASSQDWAGDDYGYTF. The chain is built from TRBV14 and TRBJ1-2, with TRBD1 as a possible D gene (6 bases). Germline V gene lookup returns CDR1 SGHDN and CDR2 FVKESK. The CDR3 runs 16 residues. V lost 0 bases to trimming and J lost 3 bases, with 14 bases between them.

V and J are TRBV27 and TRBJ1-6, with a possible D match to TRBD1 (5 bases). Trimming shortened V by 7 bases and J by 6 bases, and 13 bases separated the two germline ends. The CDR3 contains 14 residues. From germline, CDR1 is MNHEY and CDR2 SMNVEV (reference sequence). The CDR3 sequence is CASNPLGGNSPLHF. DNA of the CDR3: TGTGCCAGCAACCCACTGGGGGGTAATTCACCCCTCCACTTT.

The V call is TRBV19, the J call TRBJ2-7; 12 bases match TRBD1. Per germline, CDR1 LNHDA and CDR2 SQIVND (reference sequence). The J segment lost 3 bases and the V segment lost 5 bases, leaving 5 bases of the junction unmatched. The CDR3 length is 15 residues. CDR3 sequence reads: CASSPGTGGGYEQYF. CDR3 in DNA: TGTGCCAGTAGTCCGGGGACAGGGGGCGGCTACGAGCAGTACTTC.

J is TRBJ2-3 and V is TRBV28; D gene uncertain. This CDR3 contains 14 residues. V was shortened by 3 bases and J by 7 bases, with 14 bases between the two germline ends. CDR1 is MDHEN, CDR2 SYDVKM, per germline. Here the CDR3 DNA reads TGTGCCAGCAGTTTCAGTCTGGCGCTCTATACGCAGTATTTT. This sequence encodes CASSFSLALYTQYF.

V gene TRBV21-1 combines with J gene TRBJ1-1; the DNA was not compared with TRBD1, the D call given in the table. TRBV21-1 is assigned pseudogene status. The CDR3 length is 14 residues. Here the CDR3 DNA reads TGTGCCAGCAGCAAAACGTCAGGGAACACTGAAGCTTTCTTT. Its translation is CASSKTSGNTEAFF.

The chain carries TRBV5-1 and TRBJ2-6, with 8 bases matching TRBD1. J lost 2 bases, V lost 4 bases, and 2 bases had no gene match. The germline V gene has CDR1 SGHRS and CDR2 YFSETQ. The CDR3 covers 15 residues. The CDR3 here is CASSTDRAGANVLTF. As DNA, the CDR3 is TGCGCCAGCAGCACGGACAGGGCTGGGGCCAACGTCCTGACTTTC.

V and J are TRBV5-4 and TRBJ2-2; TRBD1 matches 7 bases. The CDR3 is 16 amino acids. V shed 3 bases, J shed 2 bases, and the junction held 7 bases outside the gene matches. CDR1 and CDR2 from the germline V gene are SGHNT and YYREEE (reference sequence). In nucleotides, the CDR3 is TGTGCCAGCAGCTCCCGGGACAGCCTTAACACCGGGGAGCTGTTTTTT. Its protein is CASSSRDSLNTGELFF.

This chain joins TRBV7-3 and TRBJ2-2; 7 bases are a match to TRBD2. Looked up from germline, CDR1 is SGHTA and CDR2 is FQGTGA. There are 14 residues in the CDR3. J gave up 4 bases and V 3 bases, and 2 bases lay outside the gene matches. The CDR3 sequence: CASSFGGSTGELFF. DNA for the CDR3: TGTGCCAGCAGCTTCGGCGGGAGCACCGGGGAGCTGTTTTTT.

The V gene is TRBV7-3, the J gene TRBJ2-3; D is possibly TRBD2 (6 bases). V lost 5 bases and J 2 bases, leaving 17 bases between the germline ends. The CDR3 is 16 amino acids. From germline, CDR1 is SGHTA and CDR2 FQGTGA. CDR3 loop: CASSTGLLGNTDTQYF. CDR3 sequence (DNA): TGTGCCAGCAGCACCGGACTATTGGGGAACACAGATACGCAGTATTTT.

Here the CDR3 reads CASSLAGQGNGYTF. In DNA form, the CDR3 reads TGTGCCAGCAGCTTAGCAGGACAGGGGAACGGCTACACCTTC. The chain couples TRBV7-9 to TRBJ1-2, with 9 bases aligning to TRBD1. The germline CDR1 and CDR2 sequences are SEHNR and FQNEAQ (reference sequence). V shed 0 bases, J shed 8 bases, and the junction held 4 bases outside the gene matches. The CDR3 loop spans 14 amino acids.

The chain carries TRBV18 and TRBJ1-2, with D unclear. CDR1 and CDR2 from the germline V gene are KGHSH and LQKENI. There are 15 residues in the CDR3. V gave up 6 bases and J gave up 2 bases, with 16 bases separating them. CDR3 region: CASSRDRGGNYGYTF. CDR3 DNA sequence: TGTGCCAGCTCCCGCGACCGAGGAGGGAACTATGGCTACACCTTC.

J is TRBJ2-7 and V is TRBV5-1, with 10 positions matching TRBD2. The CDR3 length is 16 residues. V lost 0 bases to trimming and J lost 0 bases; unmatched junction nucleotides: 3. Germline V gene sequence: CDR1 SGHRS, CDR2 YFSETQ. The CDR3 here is CASSLVLAGSSYEQYF. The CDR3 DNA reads TGCGCCAGCAGCTTGGTACTAGCGGGAAGCTCCTACGAGCAGTACTTC.

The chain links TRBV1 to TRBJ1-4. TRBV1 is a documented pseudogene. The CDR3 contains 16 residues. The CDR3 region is CTSSQEVRQSNEKLFF. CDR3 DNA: TGCACCAGCAGCCAAGAAGTTCGGCAGAGTAATGAAAAACTGTTTTTT.

The CDR3 sequence: CASSFWGYEQYF. DNA of the CDR3: TGTGCCAGCAGTTTCTGGGGGTACGAGCAGTACTTC. This sequence joins TRBV28 and TRBJ2-7; TRBD1 or TRBD2 may be the D gene (5 bases each). Germline-derived CDR1 and CDR2 are MDHEN and SYDVKM. CDR3 length: 12 residues. V was trimmed by 3 bases and J by 4 bases, leaving 7 bases between them.

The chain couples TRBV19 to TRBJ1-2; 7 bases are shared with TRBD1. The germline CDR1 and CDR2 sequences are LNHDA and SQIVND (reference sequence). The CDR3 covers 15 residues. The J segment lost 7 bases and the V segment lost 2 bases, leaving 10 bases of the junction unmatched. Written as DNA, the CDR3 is TGTGCCAGTAGTATAATTTTGCGACAGGGTGGTGGCTACACCTTC. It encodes CASSIILRQGGGYTF.